These T cell receptor beta chains were read from a single sample in a study of blood T cell repertoires in COVID-19. Here immunoSEQ multiplex PCR was the method, and the copy in TCRdb shows in-frame clones only, minus some. The data hold over 150,000 clones, with 75% to 80% observed a single time. Material for sequencing was peripheral blood. These receptors all come from a woman in her 70s with acute or convalescent COVID-19. Each CDR3 is given without its conserved first and last residue. Fields, in order: CDR3 protein, J gene, CDR3 length, clone size, V gene. The size field is filled for only some rows; it gives once, few, many or a size class.

cdr3_aa: ASSQDTPRTGNTGELF; j_call: TRBJ2-2; cdr3_length: 16; clone_size: once; v_call: TRBV4-2
cdr3_aa: ASSPTVNNEQF; j_call: TRBJ2-1; cdr3_length: 11; clone_size: .; v_call: TRBV27
cdr3_aa: ASSEPNQPQH; j_call: TRBJ1-5; cdr3_length: 10; clone_size: .; v_call: TRBV6-1
cdr3_aa: ASSITNTGELF; j_call: TRBJ2-2; cdr3_length: 11; clone_size: .; v_call: TRBV5-4
cdr3_aa: ASSPTVDGYT; j_call: TRBJ1-2; cdr3_length: 10; clone_size: .; v_call: TRBV18
cdr3_aa: ASSPRGDYGATGELF; j_call: TRBJ2-2; cdr3_length: 15; clone_size: once; v_call: TRBV7-3
cdr3_aa: ASSPGLAGDTGELF; j_call: TRBJ2-2; cdr3_length: 14; clone_size: .; v_call: TRBV5-4
cdr3_aa: ASSRLGDTEAF; j_call: TRBJ1-1; cdr3_length: 11; clone_size: .; v_call: TRBV3-1/TRBV3-2
cdr3_aa: ASSLAVAHPRTDTQY; j_call: TRBJ2-3; cdr3_length: 15; clone_size: .; v_call: TRBV5-1
cdr3_aa: ASSYSPSVNSLNYGYT; j_call: TRBJ1-2; cdr3_length: 16; clone_size: .; v_call: TRBV6-2/TRBV6-3
cdr3_aa: ATSAGYGYT; j_call: TRBJ1-2; cdr3_length: 9; clone_size: .; v_call: TRBV24-1
cdr3_aa: ASSQDYGDEQF; j_call: TRBJ2-1; cdr3_length: 11; clone_size: once; v_call: TRBV4-2
cdr3_aa: SASYEREGGDTQY; j_call: TRBJ2-3; cdr3_length: 13; clone_size: .; v_call: TRBV20-1
cdr3_aa: ASRTGDAGNTIY; j_call: TRBJ1-3; cdr3_length: 12; clone_size: once; v_call: TRBV9
cdr3_aa: ASSQWTSGSRGNEQF; j_call: TRBJ2-1; cdr3_length: 15; clone_size: .; v_call: TRBV11-2
cdr3_aa: ASSSGAPQETQY; j_call: TRBJ2-5; cdr3_length: 12; clone_size: .; v_call: TRBV6-5
cdr3_aa: ATSRGRGQGGSNQPQH; j_call: TRBJ1-5; cdr3_length: 16; clone_size: .; v_call: TRBV15
cdr3_aa: ASRSGRTSSYEQY; j_call: TRBJ2-7; cdr3_length: 13; clone_size: .; v_call: TRBV6-5
cdr3_aa: ASSLDGGSNQPQH; j_call: TRBJ1-5; cdr3_length: 13; clone_size: .; v_call: TRBV5-6
cdr3_aa: ASINRGWVNTEAF; j_call: TRBJ1-1; cdr3_length: 13; clone_size: few; v_call: TRBV2
cdr3_aa: ASSLRAGGRYEQY; j_call: TRBJ2-7; cdr3_length: 13; clone_size: .; v_call: TRBV13
cdr3_aa: ASSQVPTGAGELF; j_call: TRBJ2-2; cdr3_length: 13; clone_size: .; v_call: TRBV3-1/TRBV3-2
cdr3_aa: ASSLRTFGELF; j_call: TRBJ2-2; cdr3_length: 11; clone_size: .; v_call: TRBV2
cdr3_aa: ASSLDPGPYEQY; j_call: TRBJ2-7; cdr3_length: 12; clone_size: .; v_call: TRBV11-1
cdr3_aa: ASSLGPSGSGDTQY; j_call: TRBJ2-3; cdr3_length: 14; clone_size: .; v_call: TRBV5-1
cdr3_aa: ASSLYQGASYEQY; j_call: TRBJ2-7; cdr3_length: 13; clone_size: .; v_call: TRBV7-6
cdr3_aa: APHSGGWQF; j_call: TRBJ2-1; cdr3_length: 9; clone_size: .; v_call: TRBV6-4
cdr3_aa: ASSPVRGSENSPLH; j_call: TRBJ1-6; cdr3_length: 14; clone_size: .; v_call: TRBV5-1
cdr3_aa: ASSVSGNQPQH; j_call: TRBJ1-5; cdr3_length: 11; clone_size: .; v_call: TRBV27
cdr3_aa: ASSQVEETSGSSYEQY; j_call: TRBJ2-7; cdr3_length: 16; clone_size: .; v_call: TRBV4-1
cdr3_aa: ASSLGGLAGAYEQY; j_call: TRBJ2-7; cdr3_length: 14; clone_size: .; v_call: TRBV7-8
cdr3_aa: ASSRLGQGFYNEQF; j_call: TRBJ2-1; cdr3_length: 14; clone_size: once; v_call: TRBV14
cdr3_aa: ASSRDRDEKLF; j_call: TRBJ1-4; cdr3_length: 11; clone_size: few; v_call: TRBV6-5
cdr3_aa: ASTPLRESGNTIY; j_call: TRBJ1-3; cdr3_length: 13; clone_size: .; v_call: TRBV19
cdr3_aa: AIQGYENSPLH; j_call: TRBJ1-6; cdr3_length: 11; clone_size: few; v_call: TRBV10-3
cdr3_aa: ASSVGGSAYEQF; j_call: TRBJ2-1; cdr3_length: 12; clone_size: once; v_call: TRBV9
cdr3_aa: ASSLFRGAPEQY; j_call: TRBJ2-7; cdr3_length: 12; clone_size: .; v_call: TRBV11-2
cdr3_aa: ASSLREGGEQY; j_call: TRBJ2-7; cdr3_length: 11; clone_size: .; v_call: TRBV3-1/TRBV3-2
cdr3_aa: ASSEGTSGRYTDTQY; j_call: TRBJ2-3; cdr3_length: 15; clone_size: .; v_call: TRBV2
cdr3_aa: AWTGTGLGQPQH; j_call: TRBJ1-5; cdr3_length: 12; clone_size: .; v_call: TRBV30
cdr3_aa: ASSPGQGTGNTIY; j_call: TRBJ1-3; cdr3_length: 13; clone_size: .; v_call: TRBV9
cdr3_aa: ASSNGHVGGYT; j_call: TRBJ1-2; cdr3_length: 11; clone_size: .; v_call: TRBV10-1
cdr3_aa: ASSFMGNTIY; j_call: TRBJ1-3; cdr3_length: 10; clone_size: .; v_call: TRBV7-2
cdr3_aa: AWLVWGEDTEAF; j_call: TRBJ1-1; cdr3_length: 12; clone_size: once; v_call: TRBV30
cdr3_aa: ASSLVSGRGTDTQY; j_call: TRBJ2-3; cdr3_length: 14; clone_size: .; v_call: TRBV7-2
cdr3_aa: ASSLGADTGELF; j_call: TRBJ2-2; cdr3_length: 12; clone_size: .; v_call: TRBV11-3
cdr3_aa: ASSQLLAGNIQY; j_call: TRBJ2-4; cdr3_length: 12; clone_size: .; v_call: TRBV4-2
cdr3_aa: ASSAGQGVQPQH; j_call: TRBJ1-5; cdr3_length: 12; clone_size: .; v_call: TRBV19
cdr3_aa: SVSTSGTYEQY; j_call: TRBJ2-7; cdr3_length: 11; clone_size: .; v_call: TRBV29-1
cdr3_aa: ASSHEPGLAVYNEQF; j_call: TRBJ2-1; cdr3_length: 15; clone_size: .; v_call: TRBV6-6
cdr3_aa: ASSVRVEATEAF; j_call: TRBJ1-1; cdr3_length: 12; clone_size: .; v_call: TRBV2
cdr3_aa: ASSYGLLNTGELF; j_call: TRBJ2-2; cdr3_length: 13; clone_size: .; v_call: TRBV6-2/TRBV6-3
cdr3_aa: ATSRERLGSYEQY; j_call: TRBJ2-7; cdr3_length: 13; clone_size: .; v_call: TRBV15
cdr3_aa: ASSQGRVRGSYEQY; j_call: TRBJ2-7; cdr3_length: 14; clone_size: .; v_call: TRBV4-1
cdr3_aa: ASSLGGVETQY; j_call: TRBJ2-5; cdr3_length: 11; clone_size: once; v_call: TRBV7-9
cdr3_aa: ASRSGTSGAYEQY; j_call: TRBJ2-7; cdr3_length: 13; clone_size: .; v_call: TRBV19
cdr3_aa: ASSTWTSGELF; j_call: TRBJ2-2; cdr3_length: 11; clone_size: .; v_call: TRBV7-9